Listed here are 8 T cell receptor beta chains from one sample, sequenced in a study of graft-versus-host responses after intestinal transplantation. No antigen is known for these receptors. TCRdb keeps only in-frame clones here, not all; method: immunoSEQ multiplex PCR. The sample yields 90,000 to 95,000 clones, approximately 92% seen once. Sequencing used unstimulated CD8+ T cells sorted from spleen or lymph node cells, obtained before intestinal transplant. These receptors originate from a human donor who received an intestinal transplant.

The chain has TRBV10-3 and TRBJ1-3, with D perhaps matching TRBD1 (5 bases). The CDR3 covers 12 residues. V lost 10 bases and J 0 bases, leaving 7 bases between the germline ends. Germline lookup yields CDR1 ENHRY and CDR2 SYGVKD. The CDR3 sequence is CATGDSGNTIYF. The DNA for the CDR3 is TGTGCCACGGGGGACTCTGGAAACACCATATATTTT.

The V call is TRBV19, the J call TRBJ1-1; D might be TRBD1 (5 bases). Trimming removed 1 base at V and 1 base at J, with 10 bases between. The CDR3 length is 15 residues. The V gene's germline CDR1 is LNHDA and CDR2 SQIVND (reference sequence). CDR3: CASSIAGKTNTEAFF. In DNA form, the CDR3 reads TGTGCCAGTAGTATAGCAGGGAAGACGAACACTGAAGCTTTCTTT.

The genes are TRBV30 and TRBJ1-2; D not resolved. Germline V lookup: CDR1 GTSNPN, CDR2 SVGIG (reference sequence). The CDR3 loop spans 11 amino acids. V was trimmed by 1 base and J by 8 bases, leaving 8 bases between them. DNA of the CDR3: TGTGCCTGGAGTGGCGGTGGGGGCTACACCTTC. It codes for CAWSGGGGYTF.

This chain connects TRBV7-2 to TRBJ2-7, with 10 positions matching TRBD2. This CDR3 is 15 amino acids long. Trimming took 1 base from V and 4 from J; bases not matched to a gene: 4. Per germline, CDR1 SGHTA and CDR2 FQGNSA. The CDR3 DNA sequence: TGTGCCAGCAGCTTAGGGCCTAGCGGGGGTTACGAGCAGTACTTC. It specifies CASSLGPSGGYEQYF.

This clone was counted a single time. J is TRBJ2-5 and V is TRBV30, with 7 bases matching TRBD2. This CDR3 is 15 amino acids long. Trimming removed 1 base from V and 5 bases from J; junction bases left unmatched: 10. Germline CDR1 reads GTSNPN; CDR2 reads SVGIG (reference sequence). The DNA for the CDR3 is TGTGCCTGGAGTGATCCCCCGGGAGGCGGGGAGACCCAGTACTTC. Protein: CAWSDPPGGGETQYF.

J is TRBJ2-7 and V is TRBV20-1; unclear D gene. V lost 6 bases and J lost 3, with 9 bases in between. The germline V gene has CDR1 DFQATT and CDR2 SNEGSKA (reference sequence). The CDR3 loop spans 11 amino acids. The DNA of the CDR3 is TGCAGTGCCGTGACATTCTACGAGCAGTACTTC. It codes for CSAVTFYEQYF.

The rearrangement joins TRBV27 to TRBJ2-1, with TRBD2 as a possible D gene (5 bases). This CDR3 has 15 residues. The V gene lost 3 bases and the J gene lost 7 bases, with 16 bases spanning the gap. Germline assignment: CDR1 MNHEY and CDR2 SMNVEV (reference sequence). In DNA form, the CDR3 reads TGTGCCAGCAGTTTGAGCGGTCTAGCCCTTAATGAGCAGTTCTTC. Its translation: CASSLSGLALNEQFF.

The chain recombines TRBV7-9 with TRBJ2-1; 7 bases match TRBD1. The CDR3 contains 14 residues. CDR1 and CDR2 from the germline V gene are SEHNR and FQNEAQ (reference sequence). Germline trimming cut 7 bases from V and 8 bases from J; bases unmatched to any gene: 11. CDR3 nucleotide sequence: TGTGCCAGCATCCCTAAGACAGGGTGGGATGAGCAGTTCTTC. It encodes CASIPKTGWDEQFF.